This TCR beta chain stems from a study of T cell responses to AZD1222 COVID-19 vaccine. General study results and limits: Donors in the cohort were predominantly white British and more often female, and clonal diversity was possibly underestimated. Researchers report vaccine-associated CD4 TCRs spanning spike, with dominance at 160-218 and 743-854. Increases in Spike-specific TCR breadth and depth were seen after two AZD1222 doses.

Comment on this clone: Antigen unknown.

Unmatched junction bases numbered 9, after V lost 2 bases and J lost 8 bases. The CDR3 runs 15 residues. Germline values: CDR1 GTSNPN, CDR2 SVGIG (reference sequence). Profiling relied on immunoSEQ multiplex PCR, and the TCRdb table lists in-frame clones only, not all of them. The sample has under 110,000 clones, around 87% seen once; the top ten hold 10%. The analysis combined second doses at about 4 or about 12 weeks. The sample was peripheral blood, taken 28 days after the second AZD1222 dose. The J gene is TRBJ2-1, the V gene TRBV30, with 10 positions matching TRBD2. The sequence derives from an adult who received the AZD1222 COVID-19 vaccine. CDR3 nucleotide sequence: TGTGCCTGGAGTTCAGGACTAGCGGCCGGGTATGAGCAGTTCTTC. As protein: CAWSSGLAAGYEQFF.